These T cell receptor beta chains were read from a single sample in a study of cytomegalovirus exposure and HLA in healthy donors. The assay was immunoSEQ multiplex PCR, and TCRdb's table has in-frame clones only and misses some. The sample lists 130,000 to 150,000 clones, around 79% seen once, with 1.7% in the top ten. The source material was PBMCs. The receptor set was obtained from a woman aged 30 to 39 in good health and CMV-seronegative. Both conserved end residues are part of each CDR3. The D gene is left open where the match is weak. Only some rows state a clone size, as once, few, many or a class for expanded clones.

CASSPTRTEAFF | TGTGCCAGCTCACCGACAAGGACTGAAGCTTTCTTT | TRBV18 | 12 | NA | TRBJ1-1 | NA
CASSYGSHNTEAFF | TGTGCCAGCAGTTACGGGAGCCACAACACTGAAGCTTTCTTT | TRBV6-5 | 14 | NA | TRBJ1-1 | NA
CASSKHRVGNSPLHF | TGTGCCAGCAGTAAGCACAGGGTGGGTAATTCACCCCTCCACTTT | TRBV27 | 15 | NA | TRBJ1-6 | NA
CATSRDGLYEQYF | TGTGCCACCAGCAGAGATGGGCTATACGAGCAGTACTTC | TRBV15 | 13 | NA | TRBJ2-7 | NA
CASSVRGTGLEQYF | TGTGCCAGCAGCGTAAGGGGGACAGGGCTCGAGCAGTACTTC | TRBV9 | 14 | NA | TRBJ2-7 | TRBD1
CATSRERTGRYTEAFF | TGTGCCACCAGCAGAGAGCGGACAGGGAGGTACACTGAAGCTTTCTTT | TRBV15 | 16 | NA | TRBJ1-1 | TRBD1
CASTDSYEQYF | TGTGCCAGCACGGACAGCTACGAGCAGTACTTC | TRBV5-6 | 11 | NA | TRBJ2-7 | NA
CASSRTWGTSYEQYF | TGTGCCAGCAGCCGTACGTGGGGCACAAGCTACGAGCAGTACTTC | TRBV4-2 | 15 | NA | TRBJ2-7 | NA
CAISTGPSKGAFF | TGTGCCATCAGTACCGGCCCCTCCAAGGGGGCTTTCTTT | TRBV10-3 | 13 | once | TRBJ1-1 | NA
CASSYSGQMNTEAFF | TGTGCCAGCAGTTACTCCGGACAGATGAACACTGAAGCTTTCTTT | TRBV6-5 | 15 | NA | TRBJ1-1 | NA
CASRQGADDEQYF | TGTGCCAGCAGACAGGGGGCGGACGACGAGCAGTACTTC | TRBV6-5 | 13 | NA | TRBJ2-7 | TRBD1
CAWSGLAGGGETQYF | TGTGCCTGGAGTGGGTTAGCGGGGGGCGGCGAGACCCAGTACTTC | TRBV30 | 15 | NA | TRBJ2-5 | TRBD2
CSVQGAGAEAFF | TGCAGCGTTCAGGGGGCCGGCGCTGAAGCTTTCTTT | TRBV29-1 | 12 | once | TRBJ1-1 | TRBD1
CASSGTYNEQFF | TGTGCCAGCAGTGGGACTTACAATGAGCAGTTCTTC | TRBV25-1 | 12 | few | TRBJ2-1 | NA
CASSLLAGAFINEQFF | TGTGCCAGCAGCTTACTAGCGGGGGCCTTTATCAATGAGCAGTTCTTC | TRBV7-7 | 16 | once | TRBJ2-1 | TRBD2
CASSLGVTGNEKLFF | TGTGCCAGCAGCTTGGGGGTCACGGGGAACGAAAAACTGTTTTTT | TRBV5-6 | 15 | NA | TRBJ1-4 | NA
CASTQRMGQGFNGELFF | TGTGCCAGCACACAGAGGATGGGACAGGGATTTAACGGGGAGCTGTTTTTT | TRBV7-9 | 17 | NA | TRBJ2-2 | TRBD1
CASSFGDSNQPQHF | TGTGCCAGCAGCTTCGGGGATAGCAATCAGCCCCAGCATTTT | TRBV7-9 | 14 | NA | TRBJ1-5 | NA
CASRGGGSSPLHF | TGCGCCAGCAGAGGGGGGGGCAGTTCACCCCTCCACTTT | TRBV10-2 | 13 | NA | TRBJ1-6 | NA
CASSQTGNTEAFF | TGTGCCAGCAGCCAAACAGGGAACACTGAAGCTTTCTTT | TRBV4-2 | 13 | NA | TRBJ1-1 | NA
CASSKAKTGPNTEAFF | TGTGCCAGCAGCAAAGCGAAGACAGGACCGAACACTGAAGCTTTCTTT | TRBV21-1 | 16 | NA | TRBJ1-1 | NA
CASSQSDSRSSPLHF | TGCGCCAGCAGCCAGTCCGACAGCCGCAGTTCACCCCTCCACTTT | TRBV4-3 | 15 | NA | TRBJ1-6 | NA